A selection of T cell receptor beta chains follows, all from one sample in a study of cytomegalovirus exposure and HLA in healthy donors. Clones were read by immunoSEQ multiplex PCR, and TCRdb kept only the in-frame ones, dropping some. Of around 120,000 clones detected, around 88% appear once; the ten largest clones hold 1.5% to 2%. The sample comprised PBMCs. The receptors derive from a man aged 18 to 29 in good health and CMV-seronegative. Both conserved end residues are part of each CDR3. The order of the fields is D gene, V gene, J gene, clone size, CDR3 DNA, CDR3 protein. A D gene is named only where the DNA matches it firmly. Part of the rows lack a size; the others show once, few, many or a class for expanded clones.

D gene: -; V gene: TRBV19; J gene: TRBJ2-1; clone size: -; CDR3 DNA: TGTGCCAGTAGGAGTTTCCGGGGAGACAATGAGCAGTTCTTC; CDR3 protein: CASRSFRGDNEQFF
D gene: TRBD2; V gene: TRBV6-4; J gene: TRBJ2-3; clone size: medium-sized; CDR3 DNA: TGTGCCAGCAGTGAGCTAGCGGGGACCACAGATACGCAGTATTTT; CDR3 protein: CASSELAGTTDTQYF
D gene: -; V gene: TRBV6-1; J gene: TRBJ1-2; clone size: -; CDR3 DNA: TGTGCCAGCAGTGTTTCAGGAACAGATGGCTACACCTTC; CDR3 protein: CASSVSGTDGYTF
D gene: -; V gene: TRBV11-3; J gene: TRBJ1-1; clone size: -; CDR3 DNA: TGTGCCAGCAGCGCCACAGTGAACACTGAAGCTTTCTTT; CDR3 protein: CASSATVNTEAFF
D gene: -; V gene: TRBV18; J gene: TRBJ2-7; clone size: -; CDR3 DNA: TGTGCCAGCTCACCAGCGAACAGGGAGTACGAGCAGTACTTC; CDR3 protein: CASSPANREYEQYF
D gene: TRBD1; V gene: TRBV6-6; J gene: TRBJ2-3; clone size: -; CDR3 DNA: TGTGCCAGCAGTCACGTACCGGGACAGGGCAAAGATACGCAGTATTTT; CDR3 protein: CASSHVPGQGKDTQYF
D gene: -; V gene: TRBV4-1; J gene: TRBJ1-1; clone size: -; CDR3 DNA: TGCGCCAGCAGCCAAGATGGAACAGTGCATATGAACACTGAAGCTTTCTTT; CDR3 protein: CASSQDGTVHMNTEAFF
D gene: -; V gene: TRBV11-2; J gene: TRBJ1-4; clone size: -; CDR3 DNA: TGTGCCAGCACCGAGGAGTGGGGGGGGAATGAAAAACTGTTTTTT; CDR3 protein: CASTEEWGGNEKLFF
D gene: -; V gene: TRBV28; J gene: TRBJ1-2; clone size: -; CDR3 DNA: TGTGCCAGCAGCGGTAACTATGGCTACACCTTC; CDR3 protein: CASSGNYGYTF
D gene: TRBD1; V gene: TRBV7-8; J gene: TRBJ1-5; clone size: -; CDR3 DNA: TGTGCCAGCAGCTTGGGACAGGGTCATCAGCCCCAGCATTTT; CDR3 protein: CASSLGQGHQPQHF
D gene: -; V gene: TRBV7-9; J gene: TRBJ2-5; clone size: -; CDR3 DNA: TGTGCCAGCAGAACTACCGGGAGCGGAGTGGAGACCCAGTACTTC; CDR3 protein: CASRTTGSGVETQYF
D gene: TRBD1; V gene: TRBV5-1; J gene: TRBJ1-2; clone size: -; CDR3 DNA: TGCGCCAGCAGCCCAGCAAGGGACAGGGGGTCGTATGGCTACACCTTC; CDR3 protein: CASSPARDRGSYGYTF
D gene: TRBD2; V gene: TRBV7-9; J gene: TRBJ2-1; clone size: -; CDR3 DNA: TGTGCCAGCAGCGCGTCTAGCGGGAGTTTTAGTGAGCAGTTCTTC; CDR3 protein: CASSASSGSFSEQFF
D gene: TRBD1; V gene: TRBV5-1; J gene: TRBJ2-3; clone size: -; CDR3 DNA: TGCGCCAGCAGCCCTCAATTGGGACAGAATCCAAGGACCGCTAACACAGATACGCAGTATTTT; CDR3 protein: CASSPQLGQNPRTANTDTQYF
D gene: -; V gene: TRBV6-5; J gene: TRBJ1-2; clone size: -; CDR3 DNA: TGTGCCAGCAGTATAAGCAGGGGTCCCACCAATGGCTACACCTTC; CDR3 protein: CASSISRGPTNGYTF
D gene: TRBD2; V gene: TRBV4-1; J gene: TRBJ2-5; clone size: -; CDR3 DNA: TGCGCCAGCAGCCAAGGACTAGCGGGAGGGGAGACCCAGTACTTC; CDR3 protein: CASSQGLAGGETQYF
D gene: -; V gene: TRBV20-1; J gene: TRBJ2-1; clone size: -; CDR3 DNA: TGCAGTGCTAGCGGTGAGCAGTTCTTC; CDR3 protein: CSASGEQFF
D gene: -; V gene: TRBV6-5; J gene: TRBJ1-5; clone size: once; CDR3 DNA: TGTGCCAGCAGTGCTACAGGTAGCAATCAGCCCCAGCATTTT; CDR3 protein: CASSATGSNQPQHF
D gene: -; V gene: TRBV19; J gene: TRBJ2-6; clone size: -; CDR3 DNA: TGTGCCAGTACTGACAACTCTGGGGCCAACGTCCTGACTTTC; CDR3 protein: CASTDNSGANVLTF